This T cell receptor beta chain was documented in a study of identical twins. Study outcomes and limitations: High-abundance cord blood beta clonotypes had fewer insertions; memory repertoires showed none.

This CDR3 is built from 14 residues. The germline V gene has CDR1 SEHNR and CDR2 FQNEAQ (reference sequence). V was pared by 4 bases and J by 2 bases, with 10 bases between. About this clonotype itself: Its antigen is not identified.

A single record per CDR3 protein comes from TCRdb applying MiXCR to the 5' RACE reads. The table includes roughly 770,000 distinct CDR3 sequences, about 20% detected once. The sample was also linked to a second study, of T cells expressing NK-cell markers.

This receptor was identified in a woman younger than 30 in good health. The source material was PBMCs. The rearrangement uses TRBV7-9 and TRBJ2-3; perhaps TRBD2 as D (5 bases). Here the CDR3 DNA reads TGTGCCAGCAGCTCCCAACGGGACACAGATACGCAGTATTTT. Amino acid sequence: CASSSQRDTDTQYF.